The table lists the clone carrying this T cell receptor beta chain with a few counts. These data are taken from a study of sequential checkpoint blockade in melanoma. The overall study: Maintenance nivolumab came after either treatment sequence.

The treatment: randomized to nivolumab then ipilimumab (arm A) or the reverse (arm B). No patient had prior DNA-damaging chemotherapy. Sequenced by immunoSEQ multiplex PCR; TCRdb stores in-frame clones only, minus some. The table records about 22,000 clones, less than 75% of them present only once. Germline V gene sequence: CDR1 MNHNS, CDR2 SASEGT. CDR3 length: 15 amino acids. Unmatched junction bases numbered 3, after V lost 0 bases and J lost 6 bases. The sequences come from CD8+ T cells sorted from blood (inferred from file names), collected from a patient given nivolumab and ipilimumab in sequence. The chain has TRBV6-1 and TRBJ1-5, with 9 bases identical to TRBD1. The clonotype originates from a human donor with melanoma. The CDR3, as DNA: TGTGCCAGCAGTGAAGCCGACAGGGGGAGTCAGCCCCAGCATTTT. This translates into CASSEADRGSQPQHF.